This T cell receptor (beta chain) was retrieved from a study of T cells in Graves' hyperthyroidism and ophthalmopathy. Study in general: Peripheral blood sampling occurred at initial diagnosis, before any treatment. The study's findings and limits: Most clonotypes expanded in thyroid above 0.001 were likewise present in blood.

On this clonotype: Its antigen is not identified.

Template material for amplifying TCR beta CDR3 regions consisted of RNA transcripts. A set of HTBI primers served as the primers for a first-round RT-PCR of the TCR CDR3. In TCRdb, the multiplex PCR reads were re-called with MiXCR into one record per CDR3 protein. The sample gives about 500,000 distinct CDR3 sequences, 17% of which show up once; roughly 18% is in the top ten. Uncontrolled infections, other autoimmune diseases, pregnancy or lactation led to exclusion of patients. The J segment lost 4 bases and the V segment lost 3 bases, leaving 7 bases of the junction unmatched. The germline gives CDR1 MNHEY, CDR2 SMNVEV (reference sequence). The length of the CDR3 is 17 residues.

The sequencing input was blood. The TCR was taken from a young woman with Graves' ophthalmopathy. J is TRBJ2-2 and V is TRBV27; the match to TRBD2 covers 11 bases. The CDR3 region is CASSFLGLAGITGELFF. The CDR3 DNA reads TGTGCCAGCAGTTTCCTCGGACTAGCGGGCATCACCGGGGAGCTGTTTTTT.